This T cell receptor beta chain originates from a study of shared clonotypes between healthy human individuals. Between the trimmed V and J ends, which lost 4 bases and 4 bases, there was a span of 23 bases. The CDR3 length is 17 residues. Germline V gene sequence: CDR1 SGHVS, CDR2 FNYEAQ. The authors divided CD4+ cells into CD45RA+ naive and CD45RA-negative memory subsets. Generated by immunoSEQ multiplex PCR, the TCRdb table keeps only in-frame clones and is missing some. Of some 2.3 million clones listed, approximately 95% are singletons. The chain recombines TRBV7-6 with TRBJ2-7; D assignment may be TRBD1 or TRBD2 (5 bases each). Source material: naive CD4+ T cells from PBMCs. The subset here: CD45RA+ positively selected. This TCR derives from a young man in good health. Some clones in this sample may be carry-over from other donors' samples. CDR3 amino acids: CASSSGTVPRVLYEQYF. CDR3 coding DNA: TGTGCCAGCAGCTCCGGGACCGTCCCTCGGGTTTTGTACGAGCAGTACTTC.